This record covers a single TCR beta chain. What antigen it recognizes has not been identified. Base qualities are not at hand, and no much larger clone is one base apart. The sample's treatment or condition label, in plain terms: live attenuated yellow fever vaccine strain. Two biological replicates of bulk PBMCs were collected at each blood-draw timepoint. PBMCs were isolated from peripheral blood using a standard Ficoll-Paque protocol. TriZol was used to extract RNA from bulk PBMCs, from CD4 and CD8 fractions, and from dextramer-positive and dextramer-negative fractions. This entry is derived from a study of T cells after yellow fever vaccination (dated by TCRdb to about 2019). For the wider study: The SMART-Seq v4 Ultra Low Input RNA kit was used to prepare libraries from fractions with low cell numbers. Two healthy male donors made up the cohort, one aged 18 to 29 years and the other aged 30 to 39 years. Blood was drawn at multiple timepoints before and after primary and secondary immunization, with bulk PBMC replicates and cell subsets isolated. Bulk TCR alpha and beta repertoires were sequenced longitudinally to track T-cell clones before and after primary and booster YFV17D yellow fever vaccination.

The CDR3 runs 14 amino acids, cysteine and phenylalanine included. The retained sequence is limited to the CDR3, 42 bases, with the frame set at the first base. The trim is 7 bases for V and 0 bases for J, with a gap of 15 bases between the germline ends. As encoded in the germline V gene, CDR1 is SQVTM while CDR2 is ANQGSEA. Study-level results and caveats: The secondary T-cell response was found to be weaker but faster than the primary response, with a peak reached on day 5 rather than on day 15. Most clones expanded after primary vaccination were re-detected after the booster (almost 98% of CD4 and 80% to 90% of CD8), suggesting broad memory maintenance. A small share of clonotypes occurred in both CD4 and CD8 compartments, likely arising from convergent recombination. Because only a couple of donors were included in the study, the extent to which the findings can be generalized is limited. FACS-sorted repertoires could contain abundant contaminating clonotypes from the bulk population, so computational filtering was required.

Sequencing was carried out with an Illumina NovaSeq 6000. TCR cDNA was synthesized by 5'RACE template switching, which introduced a universal primer site and unique molecular identifiers. cDNA synthesis was primed from both the TCR alpha and TCR beta constant segments. Library amplification involved two PCR steps, and the second step added sample barcodes and sequencing adapters. Libraries were sequenced on Illumina HiSeq 2500 (2x100 bp) or NovaSeq (2x150 bp). On the authors' methods: Reads were demultiplexed and collapsed into UMI consensus sequences with MIGEC, and V(D)J alignment was performed with MiXCR. Vaccine-responding clonotypes were identified with edgeR using replicate PBMC samples, with FDR below 0.01 and a log2 fold change above 5 up to day 15 being required. CD4 or CD8 identity was assigned to each bulk clonotype according to whether the clonotype was present at higher abundance in the sequenced CD4 repertoire or the sequenced CD8 repertoire. TCRdb ran its own pipeline on the public reads, namely fastp trimming at Q25 and MiXCR clone calling, and kept in-frame beta chains. CDR3 protein sequences are deduplicated, and each keeps its most common genes and DNA. TCRdb's processing, not the study's, gives the V and J calls here. The sample records hundreds of thousands of distinct CDR3 sequences, around a sixth of which are singletons. The leading ten clones occupy 15% to 20% of the sample.

The rearrangement joined TRBV29-1 to TRBJ1-1; a weak D assignment points to TRBD1 (5 bases agree). The TCR sequence derives from a man aged 18 to 35 who received the YFV17D yellow fever vaccine. The source was PBMCs, collected before the yellow fever booster vaccination. The DNA is as follows: TGCAGCGCAAACAGGCTCGTCATGAACACTGAAGCTTTCTTT. Translated, it reads CSANRLVMNTEAFF.